This T cell receptor beta chain was obtained from a study of cytomegalovirus exposure and HLA in healthy donors (dated by TCRdb to about 2017). For the wider study: An earlier analysis of several hundred of the donors reported 250 to 300 Gb of sequence data and 100 million to 130 million unique TCR beta sequences from 190 million or so T cells. Alongside the repertoire data, information on donor age, sex, ethnicity and CMV serostatus was compiled. The T cell repertoires of some 670 subjects were profiled by immunosequencing and related to cytomegalovirus serostatus. The aim of the study was to test whether cataloging public T cell receptors could identify signatures of past pathogen exposure. An earlier analysis of roughly 580 of the donors used high-throughput TCR beta sequencing to judge whether each TCR beta V gene segment behaved as functional or pseudogenic. The study combined high-throughput TCR immunosequencing, statistical association of individual TCRs with disease status, and machine learning to predict cytomegalovirus infection status. Typing coverage differed by locus: A, B, C, DRB1 and DQB1 were typed in roughly 620-630 donors, DQA1 in 522, DPA1 in 600 to 610, and DPB1 in approximately 450. In the later analysis, no new phenotypic data were used to find candidate immune exposures; instead, reliance was placed on TCR beta sequences and their occurrence across donors. An early release that covered about 600 HLA-typed donors contained approximately 300 gigabases of sequencing data and some 87 million unique TCR sequences. Because of strong linkage in the cohort, five DR-DQ haplotypes were treated as single units for association and clustering. Of the approximately 400 genotyped donors, less than 90% were placed in the genetic ancestry cluster associated with self-reported Caucasian donors. All discovery cohort repertoires had been generated on a single sequencing platform. On average, 235,054 unique TCR beta nucleotide sequences were sequenced per donor among some 420 genotyped donors of the cohort, with around 19% of those sequences being non-productive. A separate validation cohort of roughly 120 different subjects was used in addition to the roughly 670-subject first cohort. Both class I and class II loci were covered by HLA typing, at four-digit resolution. In a later analysis, previously published TCR beta repertoires from 550 to 750 donors were re-analyzed and high-resolution HLA genotyping was added so that TCR occurrence patterns could be studied. A later genetic analysis took genome-wide SNP genotypes for 398 of the 666 donors and used that subset as a discovery cohort.

In total, approximately 610 healthy bone marrow donors made up the cohort. At the time of sampling, every cohort member was nominally healthy, though immune exposures that went unrecorded were likely present. The donor was CMV seropositive and belonged to the group of about 290 seropositive cohort members. Every donor gave a peripheral blood sample, and the peripheral blood mononuclear cells from that sample were used for TCR beta sequencing. The Qiagen DNeasy Blood Extraction Kit was used to extract genomic DNA from the blood cell samples. Overall results and qualifications from the work: Most TCR sequences were seen in very few donors, while some public TCRs were found in many individuals. An association between a missense DCLRE1C variant and V-gene and J-gene trimming of TCR beta chains was found in a later genetic analysis and replicated in an independent cohort. A further reported finding was that TCR beta sequences accurately predicted the HLA-A and HLA-B alleles for most subjects in the first cohort. In a later analysis, some 17,000 TCR beta sequences were associated with specific HLA alleles at a false discovery rate of 0.05. In a later analysis, HLA-associated TCR beta chains showed more clonal expansion and lower generation probabilities than non-associated chains that were equally common. Several of the top co-occurrence clusters appeared to be linked to parvovirus B19, influenza, CMV and Epstein-Barr virus, according to a later analysis. Roughly uniform sequencing depth across donors was assumed in presence/absence analyses, although this assumption may not hold. According to a later analysis, most CMV-associated TCR beta chains appeared to be HLA-restricted, and the HLA associations seemed to be driven largely by CMV exposure. In both the original and validation cohorts, the classifier was reported to diagnose cytomegalovirus status with high specificity and sensitivity. Immune exposure information for the cohort was limited to CMV serostatus. Some IMGT-functional V segments, including TRBV6-2 and TRBV6-3, could not be told apart with the 87-base-pair reads, so those segments were excluded. In vitro tests confirmed that a few of the cytomegalovirus-associated TCR beta chains recognize cytomegalovirus antigens. Linkage disequilibrium might explain the correlated functional status among segregating V segments, but an unknown experimental factor could not be excluded. Because HLA typing was unavailable for some donors at each locus, only the typed subset was used in association tests. Only TCR beta chains were sequenced in this cohort, and the absence of alpha or paired-chain data limited detectable features. A later analysis found that TCR association rates varied across HLA loci, with DRB1 alleles showing the most associated TCRs and HLA-C alleles the fewest. According to the authors, the approach could potentially be generalized to other disease states and immunological phenotypes. A group of highly shared sequence variants was considered likely to be a technical artifact of the sequencing pipeline. Roughly 15 rarely observed V segments, including chromosome 9 orphons, were excluded from the earlier analysis of about 610 of the donors because counts were too low. In an earlier analysis of around 600 of the donors, most TCR beta V segments appeared in productive rearrangements about 90% or about 30% of the time, broadly matching IMGT annotations. According to a later genetic analysis, donors in an Asian-associated ancestry cluster had fewer N-insertions in productive TCRs than the approximately 610-donor mean. A total of 150 to 200 TCR beta chains were listed by the study as associated with cytomegalovirus. Assigning TCR associations to individual alleles was difficult when HLA alleles, especially DR and DQ, strongly co-occurred.

The CDR3 has 11 amino acids, counting the end cysteine and phenylalanine. The kept DNA is CDR3 alone, 33 bases in frame from the first base. CDR1 is given as SQVTM and CDR2 as ANQGSEA, both from the germline V gene. The V end loses 6 bases and the J end loses 1 base, and a stretch of 4 bases separates them. This clone was recorded a few times. Its target antigen remains unknown. No base-level quality is on record; no much larger clone is a single base apart. Receptor libraries were prepared by the immunoSEQ multiplex PCR assay. A mixture of 60 forward primers for TCR Vbeta segments and 13 reverse primers for TCR Jbeta segments was used in the multiplex PCR. Amplification of the CDR3 region of rearranged TCR beta genes was performed with a multiplex PCR assay on genomic DNA. The amplified TCR beta libraries were sequenced on the Illumina HiSeq System as 87-base-pair reads. As for the original processing: In a later analysis, approximately 74 million unique TCR beta chains were counted across the 500 to 850 repertoires, and roughly 10 million of these chains were shared by at least two donors. Raw reads were error-corrected and collapsed into unique sequences with a nearest-neighbor algorithm that merged closely related sequences to remove PCR and sequencing errors. Alignment of CDR3 sequences to IMGT reference sequences was used to assign V, D and J gene segments. Each retained sequence needed at least a six-nucleotide match to both a V gene segment and a J gene segment. A rearrangement counted as productive if the CDR3 had no stop codons and remained in frame with V and J, and every other rearrangement counted as non-productive. Following IMGT convention, CDR3 was defined as the stretch from the second conserved V-encoded cysteine to the conserved J-encoded phenylalanine. The earlier analysis of 500 to 750 of the donors excluded any sequence lacking an unambiguous match to a single V gene segment. In an earlier analysis of approximately 590 of the donors, V segments were called functional above 56.7% productive rearrangements and were called segregating when the between-donor standard deviation exceeded 5%. A statistical classification framework was built to diagnose cytomegalovirus status from the catalog of TCR beta chain sequences. In a later analysis, V and J genes were assigned by comparing TCR nucleotide sequences against IMGT/GENE-DB human TR gene sequences. In a later analysis, CDR3 sequences and most-parsimonious VDJ recombination scenarios were assigned using the TCRdist pipeline. A later analysis defined each TCR beta chain by its CDR3 amino acid sequence plus V-gene family, and excluded reads lacking a unique V-gene family. As a way to deal with suspected cross-contamination and a sequencing artifact, a later analysis dropped 592 nucleotide sequences that were highly shared and had low generation probability. In a later analysis, a clonal expansion index for each public chain was calculated from normalized within-repertoire ranks of inferred template counts. In a later analysis, generation probabilities were computed using a VDJ recombination model fitted to out-of-frame rearrangements, and the results were checked against IGoR. In a later analysis, hypergeometric tests were used to score TCR-TCR, TCR-HLA and TCR-CMV co-occurrence, with a repertoire-size bias correction applied to TCR pairs. To estimate false discovery rates, a later analysis permuted the HLA or CMV assignments 20 times. In a later analysis, co-occurring TCRs were grouped using DBSCAN, and TCRdist sequence similarity was added for clustering within HLA-allele-positive subsets. Repertoires with fewer than 30,000 or more than 120,000 public chains, plus five repertoires with anomalous nucleotide sharing, were excluded from co-occurrence clustering. Drawn from immuneACCESS, this table holds only the in-frame rearrangements with V and J called that TCRdb kept. Clones are partly lost; checked studies trace under half to an unresolved V gene and leave the rest unexplained. V, J and clone size were drawn from that table, and D and trimming were deduced from the DNA. The sample includes 150,000 to 200,000 clones, with roughly 13% observed a single time. Approximately 7.8% of the sample comes from the top ten.

The sequence is built from TRBV29-1 and TRBJ1-5, with no D gene named confidently. Specimen: PBMCs. The receptor comes from a man in his forties or fifties in good health and CMV-seropositive. This receptor carries the CDR3 CSVGSNQPQHF. The bases read TGCAGCGTGGGCAGCAATCAGCCCCAGCATTTT.